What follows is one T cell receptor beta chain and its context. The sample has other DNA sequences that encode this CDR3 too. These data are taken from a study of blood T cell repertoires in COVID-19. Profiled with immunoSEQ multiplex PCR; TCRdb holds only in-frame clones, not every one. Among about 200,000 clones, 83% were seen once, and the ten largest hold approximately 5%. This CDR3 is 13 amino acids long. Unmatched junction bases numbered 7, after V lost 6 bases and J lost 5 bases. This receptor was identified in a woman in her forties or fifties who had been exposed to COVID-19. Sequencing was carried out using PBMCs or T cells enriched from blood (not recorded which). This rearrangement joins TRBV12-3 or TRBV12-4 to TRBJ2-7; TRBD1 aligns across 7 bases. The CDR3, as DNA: TGTGCCAGCAGCCTTAGGGACAGCGACGAGCAGTACTTC. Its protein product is CASSLRDSDEQYF.